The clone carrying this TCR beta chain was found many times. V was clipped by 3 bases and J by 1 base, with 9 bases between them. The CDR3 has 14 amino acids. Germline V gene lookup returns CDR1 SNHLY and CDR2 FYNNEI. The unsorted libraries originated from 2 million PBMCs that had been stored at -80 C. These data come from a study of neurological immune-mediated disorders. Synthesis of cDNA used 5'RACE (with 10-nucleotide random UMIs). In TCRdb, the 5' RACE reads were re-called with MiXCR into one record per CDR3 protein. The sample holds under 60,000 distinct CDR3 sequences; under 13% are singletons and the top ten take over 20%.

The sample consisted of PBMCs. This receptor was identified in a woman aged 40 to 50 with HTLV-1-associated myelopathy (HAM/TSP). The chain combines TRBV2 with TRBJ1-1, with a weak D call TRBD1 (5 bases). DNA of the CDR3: TGTGCCAGCAGTGACGAGAGGGGGAACACTGAAGCTTTCTTT. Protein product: CASSDERGNTEAFF.